The clone carrying this T cell receptor (beta chain) has a single count. These data come from a study of blood T cell repertoires in COVID-19. The overall study: Some COVID-19 samples were acute and others convalescent; all came from the United States, Italy and Spain.

CDR3 length: 16 residues. Germline V lookup: CDR1 SGHVS, CDR2 FNYEAQ. With 4 bases removed from V and 3 bases from J, the gap between germline ends came to 17 bases. In the source study's methods: Amplified reference gene primers provided the basis for estimating nucleated cell counts. TCRdb's table, derived via immunoSEQ multiplex PCR, lists solely in-frame clones and lacks some. V, J and clone size were drawn from that table, and D and trimming were deduced from the DNA. The data show about 190,000 clones, with around 80% seen just once and approximately 3% held by the top ten. Sequencing was done on a sample of peripheral blood. The receptor was derived from an elderly woman with active or convalescent COVID-19. The chain employs TRBV7-6 and TRBJ2-3; D is possibly TRBD1 (6 bases). CDR3 sequence reads: CASSSTYRVRTDTQYF. CDR3 in DNA: TGTGCCAGCAGCTCCACTTACAGGGTTCGGACAGATACGCAGTATTTT.